One and the same sample provided the 6 T cell receptor beta chains below, sequenced in a study of persistence of HIV-infected CD4 T cells. This was the immunoSEQ version 4 assay in survey mode. The table came from immunoSEQ multiplex PCR; TCRdb's copy has only in-frame clones and leaves some out. The sample yields roughly 28,000 clones, over 65% seen once. Their recognized antigens are unknown. The stimulus was lysate of CMV-infected fibroblasts, about 10 ug/mL. CD40L/CD69 double-negative CD45RO-high memory CD4+ T cells were collected. The sample was CD4+ T cells sorted from PBMCs after roughly 18-hour stimulation, taken from a patient who received antiretroviral therapy. The receptors stem from an adult woman with HIV who was CMV-seropositive.

This sequence joins TRBV30 and TRBJ2-2; D uncertain. The length of the CDR3 is 14 residues. Trimming pared 3 bases from V and 0 bases from J, leaving 8 bases between. From germline, CDR1 is GTSNPN and CDR2 SVGIG (reference sequence). CDR3 DNA sequence: TGTGCCTGGAGCGTCCTAGCGAACACCGGGGAGCTGTTTTTT. Amino acids: CAWSVLANTGELFF.

The chain couples TRBV5-4 to TRBJ2-2; 16 bases line up with TRBD2. Per the germline V gene, CDR1 is SGHNT and CDR2 is YYREEE (reference sequence). J lost 4 bases, V lost 6 bases, and 12 bases had no gene match. This CDR3 has 19 residues. The CDR3 DNA reads TGTGCCAGCACCCTCATGGTGGGACTAGCGGGGGGGCCCACCGGGGAGCTGTTTTTT. As protein: CASTLMVGLAGGPTGELFF.

The rearrangement links TRBV6-5 to TRBJ1-6; 9 nucleotides line up with TRBD1. V lost 6 bases to trimming and J lost 10 bases; unmatched junction nucleotides: 7. Looked up from germline, CDR1 is MNHEY and CDR2 is SVGAGI. CDR3 size: 14 residues. CDR3 amino acids: CASSPGQGESPLHF. CDR3 nucleotide sequence: TGTGCCAGCAGCCCGGGACAGGGTGAGTCACCCCTCCACTTT.

The gene calls are TRBV27 and TRBJ2-1, with TRBD1 as a possible D gene (5 bases). The V gene's germline CDR1 is MNHEY and CDR2 SMNVEV (reference sequence). The V end was cut by 2 bases, the J end by 2 bases, with 13 bases between. CDR3 length: 16 residues. The CDR3 DNA sequence: TGTGCCAGCAGTTTAGTAGGGGCAGGGACCTACAATGAGCAGTTCTTC. As protein: CASSLVGAGTYNEQFF.

About this clone: This sample includes further DNA sequences coding for the same CDR3. The gene calls are TRBV19 and TRBJ1-4; TRBD1 might be the D (6 bases). Germline V gene sequence: CDR1 LNHDA, CDR2 SQIVND (reference sequence). The CDR3 is 13 residues long. Trimming stripped 7 bases from V and 7 bases from J, with 13 bases between. CDR3 bases: TGTGCCAGTAAAGAGGGGGGAGGTGAAAAACTGTTTTTT. Its protein product is CASKEGGGEKLFF.

The J gene is TRBJ1-2, the V gene TRBV7-8; 9 bases map to TRBD1. Looked up from germline, CDR1 is SGHVS and CDR2 is FQNEAQ. The CDR3 is made up of 16 amino acids. Losses at the gene ends were 5 bases for V and 5 bases for J; bases not matched to a gene: 12. The DNA of the CDR3 is TGTGCCAGCAGCGAAAACAGGGGGCGCGATGATTATGGCTACACCTTC. Translation gives CASSENRGRDDYGYTF. The entire variable domain, with the rest obtained from reference TRBV7-8 and TRBJ1-2, is as follows: GAGVSQSPRYKVAKRGQDVALRCDPISGHVSLFWYQQALGQGPEFLTYFQNEAQLDKSGLPSDRFFAERPEGSVSTLKIQRTQQEDSAVYLCASSENRGRDDYGYTFGSGTRLTVV.